The rows below give T cell receptor beta chains drawn from one sample of a study of T cell responses to AZD1222 COVID-19 vaccine. Measured with immunoSEQ multiplex PCR; TCRdb has only the in-frame clones, and not every one. The sample has 40,000 to 55,000 clones, 70% to 90% seen once; the top ten hold 0.95% to 1.3%. The specimen was peripheral blood, collected 28 days after the second AZD1222 dose. Source of these receptors: an adult who received the AZD1222 COVID-19 vaccine. Both conserved end residues are part of each CDR3. The D gene is left open where the match is weak. Expanded clones are given a class, and other clones once, few, many or no size at all.

J gene	V gene	clone size	D gene	CDR3 protein	CDR3 DNA
TRBJ2-6	TRBV24-1	.	.	CATAAGSSGANVLTF	TGTGCCACAGCCGCCGGTAGCTCTGGGGCCAACGTCCTGACTTTC
TRBJ1-2	TRBV27	.	.	CASSLSPGRLRYGYTF	TGTGCCAGCAGTTTATCGCCCGGACGGCTGAGATATGGCTACACCTTC
TRBJ2-7	TRBV18	.	TRBD2	CASSPGGLAVSYEQYF	TGTGCCAGCTCACCAGGAGGACTAGCGGTCTCCTACGAGCAGTACTTC
TRBJ1-1	TRBV7-2	.	TRBD1	CASSLSIQGTEAFF	TGTGCCAGCAGCTTATCGATACAGGGGACTGAAGCTTTCTTT
TRBJ2-5	TRBV6-2/TRBV6-3	once	.	CASSLGRTQYF	TGTGCCAGCAGTCTCGGGCGGACCCAGTACTTC
TRBJ2-1	TRBV30	.	.	CAWTQTWSRSNEQFF	TGTGCCTGGACCCAAACGTGGTCTAGGAGCAATGAGCAGTTCTTC
TRBJ2-7	TRBV6-6	once	.	CASSYGGAVEQYF	TGTGCCAGCAGTTACGGGGGAGCTGTCGAGCAGTACTTC
TRBJ2-3	TRBV7-3	.	.	CASSPGKETDTQYF	TGTGCCAGCAGCCCTGGGAAGGAGACAGATACGCAGTATTTT
TRBJ1-1	TRBV4-1	.	.	CASSQGVTFF	TGCGCCAGCAGCCAAGGTGTCACTTTCTTT
TRBJ2-7	TRBV28	.	TRBD2	CATSRGDGSYEQYF	TGTGCCACTTCCCGGGGGGACGGCTCCTACGAGCAGTACTTC
TRBJ2-3	TRBV28	.	.	CASTRQGTDTQYF	TGTGCCAGCACCCGACAGGGCACAGATACGCAGTATTTT
TRBJ1-5	TRBV19	.	.	CASSIVRQPQHF	TGTGCCAGTAGTATAGTTCGTCAGCCCCAGCATTTT
TRBJ2-3	TRBV4-1	.	.	CASSLPSLTDTQYF	TGCGCCAGCAGCCTCCCGTCGCTCACAGATACGCAGTATTTT
TRBJ1-5	TRBV5-6	.	.	CASSSLAAGHSSNQPQHF	TGTGCCAGCAGCTCCCTAGCGGCAGGGCATAGTAGCAATCAGCCCCAGCATTTT
TRBJ2-7	TRBV12-3/TRBV12-4	once	.	CASRRLAQYEQYF	TGTGCCAGCAGACGTCTAGCGCAGTACGAGCAGTACTTC
TRBJ2-5	TRBV2	.	TRBD1	CASSRGQDQETQYF	TGTGCCAGCAGTCGAGGACAGGACCAAGAGACCCAGTACTTC
TRBJ1-1	TRBV18	.	TRBD1	CASSPSQGAAMNTEAFF	TGTGCCAGCTCACCGTCGCAGGGGGCGGCCATGAACACTGAAGCTTTCTTT
TRBJ1-4	TRBV4-2	.	TRBD1	CASSQDGTANEKLFF	TGTGCCAGCAGCCAAGATGGGACAGCAAATGAAAAACTGTTTTTT
TRBJ2-1	TRBV12-3/TRBV12-4	.	.	CASSLASYNEQFF	TGTGCCAGCAGTTTAGCCAGCTACAATGAGCAGTTCTTC
TRBJ2-7	TRBV28	.	TRBD2	CASSEWEGLINEQYF	TGTGCCAGCAGTGAGTGGGAGGGCCTAATAAACGAGCAGTACTTC
TRBJ2-1	TRBV4-1	.	.	CASSLPTGHNEQFF	TGCGCCAGCAGCCTCCCTACGGGACACAATGAGCAGTTCTTC
TRBJ1-1	TRBV3-1/TRBV3-2	once	.	CASSQDFWVGVNTEAFF	TGTGCCAGCAGCCAAGATTTTTGGGTGGGGGTGAACACTGAAGCTTTCTTT
TRBJ1-1	TRBV27	once	.	CASNNGPNTEAFF	TGTGCCAGCAACAACGGTCCCAACACTGAAGCTTTCTTT
TRBJ1-1	TRBV18	.	.	CASSPIFRGSVAFF	TGTGCCAGCTCACCCATTTTTAGGGGATCGGTAGCTTTCTTT